The 26 T cell receptor beta chains below all came from one sample that was sequenced in a study of blood T cell repertoires in COVID-19. Data came from immunoSEQ multiplex PCR; TCRdb stores just in-frame clones and leaves some out. The table includes about 220,000 clones, approximately 83% detected once. The sample was PBMCs or T cells enriched from blood (not recorded which). Receptors originate from an older woman who had recovered from COVID-19.

The chain combines TRBV2 with TRBJ2-1; D might be TRBD2 (7 bases). CDR1 is SNHLY and CDR2 is FYNNEI in the germline V gene. V lost 3 bases, J lost 8 bases, and 17 bases lay in between. The length of the CDR3 is 15 residues. The CDR3 is CASSDRGAVFDEQFF. The CDR3 DNA reads as TGTGCCAGCAGTGACCGGGGGGCCGTTTTCGATGAGCAGTTCTTC.

The gene calls are TRBV6-5 and TRBJ2-7; 8 bases fit TRBD1. V was clipped by 0 bases and J by 3 bases; unmatched bases: 7. Germline V lookup: CDR1 MNHEY, CDR2 SVGAGI. The CDR3 runs to 16 residues. CDR3 loop: CASSYSTGQVLYEQYF. In DNA, the CDR3 is TGTGCCAGCAGTTACTCGACGGGACAGGTCCTCTACGAGCAGTACTTC.

The J gene is TRBJ2-5, the V gene TRBV10-3, with D possibly TRBD2 on 5 matching bases. V lost 2 bases to trimming and J lost 7 bases, with 11 bases between them. This CDR3 region has 13 residues. Germline CDR1 reads ENHRY; CDR2 reads SYGVKD. DNA of the CDR3: TGTGCCATCAGTGAGAGCACTAGTGGGACCCAGTACTTC. Residues: CAISESTSGTQYF.

This sequence joins TRBV29-1 and TRBJ1-1; D perhaps matches TRBD1 (5 bases). The CDR3 has 15 residues. Germline CDR1 is SQVTM and CDR2 is ANQGSEA. Deletions cut 0 bases from V and 4 bases from J, with 15 bases between. CDR3: CSVEDIGRGVTEAFF. The CDR3 nucleotides are TGCAGCGTTGAAGATATTGGGAGGGGAGTCACTGAAGCTTTCTTT.

The rearrangement uses TRBV27 and TRBJ1-2, with D possibly matching TRBD1 (6 bases). The CDR3 runs to 15 residues. Germline V CDR1 and CDR2: MNHEY, SMNVEV (reference sequence). Trimming pared 4 bases from V and 4 bases from J, leaving 16 bases between. This CDR3 is CASSSTGTQFYGYTF. The CDR3 DNA sequence: TGTGCCAGCAGTTCCACAGGGACCCAGTTCTATGGCTACACCTTC.

The chain is built from TRBV19 and TRBJ2-1; 7 nucleotides match TRBD1. The germline CDR1 and CDR2 sequences are LNHDA and SQIVND (reference sequence). The V gene end was trimmed by 4 bases and the J gene end by 0 bases; junction bases not matched to a gene: 6. This CDR3 contains 16 residues. CDR3 loop: CASSNRGPSSYNEQFF. The CDR3 DNA reads TGTGCCAGTAGTAATAGGGGGCCCAGCTCCTACAATGAGCAGTTCTTC.

V usage is TRBV6-5 and J usage is TRBJ1-6; possibly TRBD1 for D (6 bases). Per the germline V gene, CDR1 is MNHEY and CDR2 is SVGAGI. This CDR3 region has 16 residues. V gave up 2 bases and J gave up 4 bases, with 12 bases separating them. CDR3 protein: CASSYRLGQYNSPLHF. CDR3 sequence (DNA): TGTGCCAGCAGTTACCGCTTAGGACAGTATAATTCACCCCTCCACTTT.

The V and J genes are TRBV2 and TRBJ2-7; TRBD1 agrees at 9 bases. The V and J ends lost 6 bases and 2 bases, in that order; junction bases with no gene match: 5. The CDR3 length is 14 residues. CDR1 and CDR2 from the germline V gene are SNHLY and FYNNEI. CDR3 coding DNA: TGTGCCAGCAGAGACCGGGACAGGGCCTACGAGCAGTACTTC. It yields the protein CASRDRDRAYEQYF.

The chain has TRBV7-9 and TRBJ1-4, with 10 bases that match TRBD1. The V segment lost 8 bases and the J segment 8 bases; nucleotides outside the gene matches: 8. The CDR3 consists of 14 residues. Per germline, CDR1 SEHNR and CDR2 FQNEAQ (reference sequence). The CDR3 nucleotides read TGTGCCAGCTCTGAGGGACAGGGGAAAGAAAAACTGTTTTTT. Its translation is CASSEGQGKEKLFF.

This chain connects TRBV11-3 to TRBJ2-3, with D unclear. Trimming pared 0 bases from V and 2 bases from J, leaving 9 bases between. In germline, CDR1 is SGHNT, CDR2 YENEEA. CDR3 length: 15 amino acids. The CDR3 region has the DNA TGTGCCAGCAGCTTAGAGGGCACAGACACAGATACGCAGTATTTT. Encoded protein: CASSLEGTDTDTQYF.

This clone was picked up a small number of times. The V and J genes are TRBV2 and TRBJ2-5, with a tentative D call TRBD1 (8 bases). CDR1 is SNHLY and CDR2 is FYNNEI in the germline V gene. The V gene lost 6 bases and the J gene lost 7 bases, with 21 bases spanning the gap. CDR3 size: 15 residues. CDR3 amino acids: CASRSPGQAGVTQYF. Here the CDR3 DNA reads TGTGCCAGCAGGTCTCCGGGACAGGCGGGGGTGACCCAGTACTTC.

The chain recombines TRBV3-1 (or the pseudogene TRBV3-2) with TRBJ2-3; 9 bases agree with TRBD1. V dropped 4 bases and J dropped 5; count of bases not matched to a gene: 7. Germline-derived CDR1 and CDR2 are LGHDT and YNNKEL (reference sequence). This CDR3 has 15 amino acids. The CDR3, as DNA: TGTGCCAGCAGCCTTCTCAGACAGGGGGGAGATACGCAGTATTTT. It encodes CASSLLRQGGDTQYF.

The chain has TRBV30 and TRBJ1-2; D gene unclear. Per germline, CDR1 GTSNPN and CDR2 SVGIG (reference sequence). The CDR3 spans 15 residues. Between the trimmed V and J ends, which lost 3 bases and 8 bases, there was a span of 22 bases. The CDR3 region is CAWSGEARVLRGYTF. In DNA form, the CDR3 reads TGTGCCTGGAGCGGGGAGGCCAGAGTACTTCGCGGCTACACCTTC.

The genes are TRBV5-1 and TRBJ2-7; 8 nucleotides line up with TRBD2. The CDR3 consists of 14 residues. The V gene end was trimmed by 6 bases and the J gene end by 2 bases; junction bases not matched to a gene: 7. Germline loops: CDR1 SGHRS, CDR2 YFSETQ. The CDR3: CASMLGGGTYEQYF. The CDR3 nucleotides are TGCGCCAGCATGCTCGGCGGGGGGACCTACGAGCAGTACTTC.

The chain employs TRBV25-1 and TRBJ2-7; 12 bases fit TRBD1. Trimming took 6 bases from V and 6 from J; bases not matched to a gene: 6. Germline V gene lookup returns CDR1 MGHDK and CDR2 SYGVNS. The CDR3 consists of 14 residues. Here the CDR3 reads CASRGRDRGPEQYF. The CDR3 DNA reads TGTGCCAGCAGAGGCCGGGACAGGGGGCCCGAGCAGTACTTC.

This chain links TRBV10-2 with TRBJ2-1; a weak D match, TRBD2 (6 bases). With 3 bases removed from V and 3 bases from J, the gap between germline ends came to 12 bases. The CDR3 loop spans 15 amino acids. Germline lookup yields CDR1 WSHSY and CDR2 SAAADI. Written as DNA, the CDR3 is TGCGCCAGCAGTGATGGCCTAGCGTACTACAATGAGCAGTTCTTC. It codes for CASSDGLAYYNEQFF.

This clone showed up just once. This chain connects TRBV10-2 to TRBJ2-7; 7 bases align to TRBD1. This CDR3 has 13 amino acids. J lost 2 bases, V lost 5 bases, and 3 bases had no gene match. Germline CDR1 is WSHSY and CDR2 is SAAADI. The CDR3 loop is CASSPGQTYEQYF. CDR3 bases: TGCGCCAGCAGTCCGGGACAGACCTACGAGCAGTACTTC.

The chain recombines TRBV13 with TRBJ2-2; a possible D gene is TRBD2 (5 bases). Germline-derived CDR1 and CDR2 are PRHDT and FYEKMQ (reference sequence). This CDR3 is 11 amino acids long. Trimming took 3 bases from V and 11 from J, leaving 7 bases between them. CDR3 sequence: CASSLRVELFF. As DNA, the CDR3 is TGTGCCAGCAGCTTGCGGGTAGAGCTGTTTTTT.

This chain connects TRBV12-3 or TRBV12-4 to TRBJ1-2, with 9 bases aligning to TRBD1. Trimming removed 1 base from V and 8 bases from J; junction bases left unmatched: 2. The CDR3 covers 13 residues. CDR3 residues: CASSLGDRVGYTF. CDR3 DNA: TGTGCCAGCAGTTTAGGGGACAGGGTCGGCTACACCTTC.

The chain combines TRBV5-4 with TRBJ2-1, with 10 positions matching TRBD1. V shed 3 bases and J 7 bases; nucleotides not matched to a gene: 16. CDR1 is SGHNT, CDR2 YYREEE, per germline (reference sequence). The CDR3 totals 18 residues. CDR3 sequence reads: CASSSPGQGLPGGNEQFF. CDR3 DNA: TGTGCCAGCAGCTCACCGGGACAGGGGCTACCTGGGGGGAATGAGCAGTTCTTC.

This clone came up once. The chain employs TRBV3-1 (or the pseudogene TRBV3-2) and TRBJ2-2, with D unresolved. Trimming removed 6 bases from V and 6 bases from J, with 8 bases in between. From germline, CDR1 is LGHDT and CDR2 YNNKEL (reference sequence). The CDR3 covers 12 residues. The CDR3 here is CASRSYAGELFF. The CDR3 DNA follows: TGTGCCAGCAGGTCCTATGCCGGGGAGCTGTTTTTT.

This chain uses TRBV6-2 or TRBV6-3 with TRBJ1-5; a weak D match, TRBD1 (6 bases). The V end lost 5 bases, the J end lost 1 base, and 9 bases lay between the germline ends. This CDR3 has 14 residues. Germline CDR1 and CDR2: MNHEY and SVGEGT. CDR3 sequence reads: CASSAGTSNQPQHF. The CDR3 DNA follows: TGTGCCAGCAGTGCCGGGACAAGCAATCAGCCCCAGCATTTT.

V gene TRBV27 combines with J gene TRBJ2-7, with 7 bases matching TRBD1. The CDR3 length is 14 residues. Germline trimming cut 2 bases from V and 1 base from J; bases unmatched to any gene: 2. Germline loops: CDR1 MNHEY, CDR2 SMNVEV (reference sequence). This CDR3 is CASSLRGQSYEQYF. The CDR3 region has the DNA TGTGCCAGCAGTTTAAGGGGACAGTCCTACGAGCAGTACTTC.

The V and J genes are TRBV30 and TRBJ2-5; 11 bases fit TRBD1. The CDR3 covers 15 residues. The V gene end was trimmed by 5 bases and the J gene end by 5 bases; junction bases not matched to a gene: 10. Germline CDR1 is GTSNPN and CDR2 is SVGIG (reference sequence). The CDR3 protein is CAWGVGQGVGETQYF. CDR3 in DNA: TGTGCCTGGGGGGTGGGACAGGGGGTAGGTGAGACCCAGTACTTC. The full variable domain, in which reference TRBV30 and TRBJ2-5 provide the parts outside the CDR3, is SQTIHQWPATLVQPVGSPLSLECTVEGTSNPNLYWYRQAAGRGLQLLFYSVGIGQISSEVPQNLSASRPQDRQFILSSKKLLLSDSGFYLCAWGVGQGVGETQYFGPGTRLLVL.

This CDR3 reads CASSYPEGEQFF. The CDR3 DNA sequence: TGTGCCAGCAGTTACCCCGAGGGTGAGCAGTTCTTC. The genes are TRBV6-6 and TRBJ2-1; a weak D match, TRBD2 (5 bases). The CDR3 has 12 residues. In germline, CDR1 is MNHNY, CDR2 SVGAGI (reference sequence). V lost 2 bases, J lost 9 bases, and 8 bases lay in between.

V and J are TRBV29-1 and TRBJ2-1; D might be TRBD1 (6 bases). The CDR3 is 10 amino acids. Trimming took off 7 bases at V and 9 bases at J, with 10 bases between the two ends. Germline CDR1 is SQVTM and CDR2 is ANQGSEA. The DNA of the CDR3 is TGCAGCGGCAGGGGAACTGAGCAGTTCTTC. This gives the protein CSGRGTEQFF.